The 17 T cell receptor beta chains in this list originate from one sample, sequenced in a study of T cell responses to AZD1222 COVID-19 vaccine. The assay was immunoSEQ multiplex PCR, and TCRdb's table has in-frame clones only and misses some. This sample has about 86,000 clones, with over 85% found just once. The sample here was peripheral blood, taken on day 0 of AZD1222 vaccination. These receptor sequences come from an adult in good health.

The chain employs TRBV12-5 and TRBJ1-1; D may be TRBD1 (5 bases). Trimming took 2 bases from V and 7 from J, leaving 11 bases between them. This CDR3 is built from 13 residues. Germline V gives CDR1 LGHNT, CDR2 FRNRAP. Here the CDR3 reads CASGLQLRGEAFF. Here the CDR3 DNA reads TGTGCTAGTGGTTTGCAGCTGAGGGGTGAAGCTTTCTTT.

The chain links TRBV7-2 to TRBJ1-2, with 7 bases lining up with TRBD1. The V gene's germline CDR1 is SGHTA and CDR2 FQGNSA. The CDR3 consists of 13 residues. With 5 bases clipped from V and 5 bases from J, the junction kept 5 bases outside the gene matches. The CDR3 sequence is CASSKTGIYGYTF. Written as DNA, the CDR3 is TGTGCCAGCAGCAAGACAGGGATTTATGGCTACACCTTC.

J is TRBJ2-7 and V is TRBV27; D is perhaps TRBD1 (5 bases). V was shortened by 6 bases and J by 3 bases, with 18 bases between the two germline ends. In germline, CDR1 is MNHEY, CDR2 SMNVEV (reference sequence). The CDR3 totals 15 residues. DNA of the CDR3: TGTGCCAGCAGACCCCAGGGCACAGTCGACTACGAGCAGTACTTC. It is translated as CASRPQGTVDYEQYF.

The gene calls are TRBV5-6 and TRBJ2-4; TRBD1 aligns across 8 bases. The CDR3 covers 16 residues. The germline gives CDR1 SGHDT, CDR2 YYEEEE. J was trimmed by 2 bases and V by 3 bases; bases with no gene match: 7. Here the CDR3 reads CASSYGTGGSKNIQYF. The CDR3 region has the DNA TGTGCCAGCAGCTACGGGACAGGAGGATCCAAAAACATTCAGTACTTC. The complete variable domain, with remaining parts taken from reference TRBV5-6 and TRBJ2-4, reads DAGVTQSPTHLIKTRGQQVTLRCSPKSGHDTVSWYQQALGQGPQFIFQYYEEEERQRGNFPDRFSGHQFPNYSSELNVNALLLGDSALYLCASSYGTGGSKNIQYFGAGTRLSVL.

V usage is TRBV3-1 (or the pseudogene TRBV3-2) and J usage is TRBJ2-3; 10 nucleotides align to TRBD2. This CDR3 has 18 residues. CDR1 is LGHDT and CDR2 is YNNKEL in the germline V gene (reference sequence). The ends lost 1 base at V and 2 bases at J; junction bases unmatched: 9. CDR3 DNA: TGTGCCAGCAGCCAAGGAGCACCTGGACTAGCGGACACAGATACGCAGTATTTT. Its translation is CASSQGAPGLADTDTQYF.

The rearrangement links TRBV6-5 to TRBJ1-4; D gene ambiguous. V lost 6 bases to trimming and J lost 2 bases, with 7 bases between them. CDR1 and CDR2 from the germline V gene are MNHEY and SVGAGI. CDR3 length: 13 amino acids. CDR3: CASRASTNEKLFF. The CDR3 bases are TGTGCCAGCAGGGCGTCTACTAATGAAAAACTGTTTTTT.

The chain links TRBV9 to TRBJ1-1; D may be TRBD1 (5 bases). The CDR3 is 16 residues long. Trimming took off 0 bases at V and 0 bases at J, with 12 bases between the two ends. Germline V CDR1 and CDR2: SGDLS, YYNGEE. The CDR3, as DNA: TGTGCCAGCAGCGTAGGGATGGGGACCCTGAACACTGAAGCTTTCTTT. Translating it yields CASSVGMGTLNTEAFF.

The chain uses TRBV27 and TRBJ2-7; tentative D call: TRBD2 (5 bases). Trimming stripped 5 bases from V and 5 bases from J, with 10 bases between. This CDR3 is built from 12 residues. The germline V gene has CDR1 MNHEY and CDR2 SMNVEV (reference sequence). The CDR3 loop is CASSPRGDEQYF. The CDR3 DNA reads as TGTGCCAGCAGTCCACGGGGTGACGAGCAGTACTTC.

The chain is built from TRBV5-6 and TRBJ2-1; TRBD1 matches 8 bases. Germline V gene data show CDR1 as SGHDT and CDR2 as YYEEEE. This CDR3 is built from 15 residues. Trimming took 0 bases from V and 5 from J; bases not matched to a gene: 4. In DNA form, the CDR3 reads TGTGCCAGCAGCTTGGGGACAGGGTCCAACAATGAGCAGTTCTTC. It translates to CASSLGTGSNNEQFF.

This chain uses TRBV24-1 with TRBJ2-5, with 11 bases fitting TRBD2. This CDR3 comprises 17 residues. The V gene end was trimmed by 1 base and the J gene end by 4 bases; junction bases not matched to a gene: 7. Germline V gives CDR1 KGHDR, CDR2 SFDVKD. The CDR3 sequence is CATSDFALAGGRETQYF. CDR3 bases: TGTGCCACCAGTGATTTTGCCCTAGCGGGAGGTAGAGAGACCCAGTACTTC.

This chain uses TRBV30 with TRBJ1-1; a possible D gene is TRBD1 (6 bases). This CDR3 is built from 12 residues. Germline V gene lookup returns CDR1 GTSNPN and CDR2 SVGIG (reference sequence). Trimming shortened V by 4 bases and J by 5 bases, and 11 bases separated the two germline ends. The CDR3 loop is CAWNRVSTEAFF. CDR3 sequence (DNA): TGTGCCTGGAACAGGGTATCGACTGAAGCTTTCTTT. Full variable domain (outside the CDR3, taken from reference TRBV30 and TRBJ1-1): SQTIHQWPATLVQPVGSPLSLECTVEGTSNPNLYWYRQAAGRGLQLLFYSVGIGQISSEVPQNLSASRPQDRQFILSSKKLLLSDSGFYLCAWNRVSTEAFFGQGTRLTVV.

This clone was detected once. V is TRBV21-1 and J is TRBJ1-5. TRBV21-1 is shown as a pseudogene. This CDR3 has 11 amino acids. CDR3 nucleotides: TGTGCCAGCAGTCCCCATCAGCCCCAGCATTTT. Translated, it gives CASSPHQPQHF.

The J gene is TRBJ2-2, the V gene TRBV5-4, with D hard to call. The CDR3 covers 14 residues. Germline CDR1 reads SGHNT; CDR2 reads YYREEE (reference sequence). Between the trimmed V and J ends, which lost 3 bases and 4 bases, there was a span of 10 bases. The CDR3, as DNA: TGTGCCAGCAGCTCCGGAAGAATCACCGGGGAGCTGTTTTTT. Its protein product is CASSSGRITGELFF.

The CDR3 loop reads CASSTDPSGNTIYF. The DNA of the CDR3 is TGTGCCAGCTCAACGGACCCCTCTGGAAACACCATATATTTT. The V and J genes are TRBV18 and TRBJ1-3; the D is unclear. V was trimmed by 5 bases and J by 0 bases, leaving 8 bases between them. CDR1 is KGHSH and CDR2 is LQKENI in the germline V gene. The CDR3 extends over 14 amino acids.

V and J are TRBV4-1 and TRBJ2-2; no firm D call. CDR1 is MGHRA, CDR2 YSYEKL, per germline. The CDR3 runs to 13 residues. V lost 6 bases and J lost 6, with 11 bases in between. CDR3 bases: TGCGCCAGCAGGGCTATGGGCGCCGGGGAGCTGTTTTTT. Residues: CASRAMGAGELFF.

The chain has TRBV7-3 and TRBJ1-1; the D is unclear. The CDR3 length is 15 residues. V was clipped by 2 bases and J by 4 bases, with 14 bases between them. The germline gives CDR1 SGHTA, CDR2 FQGTGA. The chain's CDR3 is CASSLAPGSGTEAFF. CDR3 bases: TGTGCCAGCAGCTTAGCGCCGGGATCGGGCACTGAAGCTTTCTTT.

The J gene is TRBJ1-2, the V gene TRBV3-1 (or the pseudogene TRBV3-2); 11 nucleotides agree with TRBD1. The CDR3 is made up of 18 amino acids. V was clipped by 4 bases and J by 10 bases; unmatched bases: 20. Germline CDR1 and CDR2: LGHDT and YNNKEL (reference sequence). This chain's CDR3 is CASSPPSRDRGGTMDYTF. The CDR3 coding sequence is TGTGCCAGCAGCCCCCCGTCCCGGGACAGGGGGGGAACTATGGACTACACCTTC.